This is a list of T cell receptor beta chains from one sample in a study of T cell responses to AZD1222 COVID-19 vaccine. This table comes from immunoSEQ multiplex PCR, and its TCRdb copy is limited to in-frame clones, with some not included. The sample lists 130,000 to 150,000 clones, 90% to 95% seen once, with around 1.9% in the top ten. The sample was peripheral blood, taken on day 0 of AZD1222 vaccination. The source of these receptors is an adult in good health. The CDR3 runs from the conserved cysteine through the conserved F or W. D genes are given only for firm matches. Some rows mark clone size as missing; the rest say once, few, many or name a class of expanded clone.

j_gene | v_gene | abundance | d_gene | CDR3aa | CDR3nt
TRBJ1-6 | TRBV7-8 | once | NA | CASSLAGTHDSPLHF | TGTGCCAGCAGCTTAGCCGGGACACACGATTCACCCCTCCACTTT
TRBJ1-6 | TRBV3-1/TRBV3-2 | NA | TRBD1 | CASSPRQGSSYNSPLHF | TGTGCCAGCAGCCCCCGACAGGGGAGTTCCTATAATTCACCCCTCCACTTT
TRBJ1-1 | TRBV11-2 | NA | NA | CALSTQMNTEAFF | TGTGCCCTTTCCACCCAGATGAACACTGAAGCTTTCTTT
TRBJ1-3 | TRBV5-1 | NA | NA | CASAGGNTIYF | TGCGCCAGCGCGGGGGGAAACACCATATATTTT
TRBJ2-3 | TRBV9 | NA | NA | CASSPTPGDTQYF | TGTGCCAGCAGCCCGACCCCGGGGGATACGCAGTATTTT
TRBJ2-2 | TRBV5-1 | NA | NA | CASSLLTVPNTGELFF | TGCGCCAGCAGCTTGTTAACAGTACCGAACACCGGGGAGCTGTTTTTT
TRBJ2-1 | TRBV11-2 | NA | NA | CASSLKGDFYNEQFF | TGTGCCAGCAGCTTAAAAGGAGATTTCTACAATGAGCAGTTCTTC
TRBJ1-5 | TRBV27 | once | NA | CASSTLLNQPQHF | TGTGCCAGCAGTACACTCCTTAATCAGCCCCAGCATTTT
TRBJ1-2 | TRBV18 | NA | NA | CASSAPGTGGYTF | TGTGCCAGCTCAGCCCCGGGGACGGGTGGCTACACCTTC
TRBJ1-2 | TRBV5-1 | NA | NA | CASSLDGRGANYGYTF | TGCGCCAGCAGCTTGGATGGTCGGGGGGCTAACTATGGCTACACCTTC
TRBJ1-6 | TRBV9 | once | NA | CASSAGVTGRPLHF | TGTGCCAGCAGCGCGGGGGTTACCGGGCGACCCCTCCACTTT
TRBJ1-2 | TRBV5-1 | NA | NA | CASRAGEQYGYTF | TGCGCCAGCAGGGCAGGGGAACAGTATGGCTACACCTTC